This TCR beta chain was profiled in a study of blood T cell repertoires in COVID-19. The CDR3 is made up of 11 amino acids. With V trimmed by 6 bases and J by 14 bases, 2 bases remained unmatched. The germline V gene has CDR1 SNHLY and CDR2 FYNNEI. Produced via immunoSEQ multiplex PCR; TCRdb's table is partial and in-frame only. Of tens of thousands of clones in the sample, around 90% were seen once. The source is a human donor with active COVID-19. The donor label of this sample is uncertain. The chain is built from TRBV2 and TRBJ2-1; 12 nucleotides line up with TRBD2. The specimen sequenced was peripheral blood. CDR3 DNA sequence: TGTGCCAGCAGCGGACTAGCGGGGAAGTTCTTC. Protein: CASSGLAGKFF.